This T cell receptor beta chain was recovered during a study of blood T cell repertoires in COVID-19. The CDR3 consists of 14 residues. Trimming at V came to 7 bases and at J to 9 bases, leaving 6 bases not matched to a gene. The germline V gene encodes CDR1 LNHDA and CDR2 SQIVND (reference sequence). The method was immunoSEQ multiplex PCR; TCRdb's version includes in-frame clones alone and lacks a portion of them. The sample has 250,000 to 300,000 clones, approximately 90% seen once; the top ten hold 2% to 2.5%. The chain has TRBV19 and TRBJ2-1; 13 positions agree with TRBD2. The sequence was collected from a woman between 35 and 50 years old with acute COVID-19. The sequenced sample consisted of PBMCs or T cells enriched from blood (not recorded which). CDR3 in DNA: TGTGCCAGTATGGGACTAGCGGGGAATGGTGAGCAGTTCTTC. Its translation is CASMGLAGNGEQFF.